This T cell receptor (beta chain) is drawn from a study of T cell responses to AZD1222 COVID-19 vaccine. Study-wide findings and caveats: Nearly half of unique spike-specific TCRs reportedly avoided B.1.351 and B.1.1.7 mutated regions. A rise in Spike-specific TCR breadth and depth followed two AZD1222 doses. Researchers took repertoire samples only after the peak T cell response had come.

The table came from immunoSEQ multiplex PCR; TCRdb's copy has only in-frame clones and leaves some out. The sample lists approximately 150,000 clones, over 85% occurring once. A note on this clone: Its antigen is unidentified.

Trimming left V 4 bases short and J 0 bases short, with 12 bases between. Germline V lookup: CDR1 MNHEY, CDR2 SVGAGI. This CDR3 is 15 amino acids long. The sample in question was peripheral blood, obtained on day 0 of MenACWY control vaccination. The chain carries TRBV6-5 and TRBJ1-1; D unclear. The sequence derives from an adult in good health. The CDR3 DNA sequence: TGTGCCAGCAGTTCACCTCAGGAAGTGAACACTGAAGCTTTCTTT. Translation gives CASSSPQEVNTEAFF.